This TCR beta chain derives from a study of cytomegalovirus exposure and HLA in healthy donors. The CDR3 runs to 14 residues. The germline V and J ends were trimmed by 5 bases and 6 bases, with 17 bases remaining between them. Germline CDR1 is MNHEY and CDR2 is SMNVEV (reference sequence). These donors counted as nominally healthy when sampled, but unrecorded immune exposures were likely. PCR primers comprised 60 Vbeta and 13 Jbeta primers. Generated by immunoSEQ multiplex PCR, the TCRdb table keeps only in-frame clones and is missing some. The repertoire consists of 150,000 to 200,000 clones, with more than 65% occurring once and the leading ten covering roughly 10%. Regarding the study as a whole: A list of 164 TCR beta chains associated with cytomegalovirus was given. Later on, analysis showed that most CMV-associated TCR beta chains appeared to be HLA-restricted. 87-base-pair reads could not separate some V segments, including TRBV6-2 and TRBV6-3.

About this clone: Its antigen is undetermined.

Sequencing used PBMCs. The rearrangement uses TRBV27 and TRBJ2-7; a possible D gene is TRBD2 (5 bases). The receptor comes from a young man in good health and CMV-seropositive. Here the CDR3 reads CASSPTGSSIEQYF. The CDR3 bases are TGTGCCAGCAGTCCCACGGGGAGCAGCATCGAGCAGTACTTC.